The next 2 T cell receptor beta chains were all read from a single sample in a study of spatial heterogeneity in lung cancer. Study-wide points: The number of expanded tumor alpha and beta chains correlated with mutation number.

Regarding time point: sample taken at primary tumor resection. TCRdb independently ran MiXCR on the 5' RACE reads; one entry per CDR3 protein. This sample has about 9,800 distinct CDR3 sequences, with about 53% found just once. For these TCRs, the target antigens are not known. The source material was lung tumor tissue, sampled at surgery. The source of these receptors is a female donor with early-stage non-small cell lung cancer.

The table lists this clonotype with a few counts. This beta chain lies outside the target of a library built for alpha chains; its clone size means little. This sequence joins TRBV20-1 and TRBJ2-7, with a possible D match to TRBD1 (6 bases). Trimming left V 3 bases short and J 2 bases short, with 8 bases between. The CDR3 length is 12 residues. In germline, CDR1 is DFQATT, CDR2 SNEGSKA (reference sequence). The CDR3 bases are TGCAGTGCTAGCGGACAGACCTACGAGCAGTACTTC. This encodes CSASGQTYEQYF.

As to this clonotype: This beta chain lies outside the target of a library built for alpha chains; its clone size means little. This rearrangement joins TRBV6-6 to TRBJ2-5; tentative D call: TRBD1 (5 bases). CDR1 MNHNY and CDR2 SVGAGI come from the germline V gene (reference sequence). Trimming cost V 3 bases and J 5 bases, with 10 bases left between them. CDR3 length: 13 amino acids. The CDR3: CASSYRGSETQYF. In DNA form, the CDR3 reads TGTGCCAGCAGTTATAGGGGATCGGAGACCCAGTACTTC.